These 32 T cell receptor beta chains were sequenced from one sample in a study of blood T cell repertoires in COVID-19. Assay: immunoSEQ multiplex PCR; the TCRdb copy retains only in-frame clones and omits some. The sample contains about 250,000 clones, about 87% of which appear only once. The sample consisted of peripheral blood. These receptors were obtained from a woman aged 30 to 39 with COVID-19, enrolled during active disease.

Concerning this clone: This specimen includes other DNA sequences encoding the same CDR3. The gene calls are TRBV5-1 and TRBJ2-7, with D possibly TRBD1 on 7 matching bases. V was trimmed by 0 bases and J by 4 bases, leaving 11 bases between them. The CDR3 spans 14 residues. Germline V gene sequence: CDR1 SGHRS, CDR2 YFSETQ. The CDR3 is CASSLEAGGYEQYF. The CDR3 DNA sequence: TGCGCCAGCAGCTTGGAAGCAGGGGGGTACGAGCAGTACTTC.

The chain carries TRBV7-9 and TRBJ1-2, with D unresolved. The CDR3 contains 13 residues. Trimming pared 8 bases from V and 13 bases from J, leaving 23 bases between. The germline gives CDR1 SEHNR, CDR2 FQNEAQ (reference sequence). CDR3 DNA sequence: TGTGCCAGCTCCCTACAGCAATCCAGGTTTTGCACCTTC. Its translation: CASSLQQSRFCTF.

The chain has TRBV6-4 and TRBJ1-3; 8 positions match TRBD1. Looked up from germline, CDR1 is MRHNA and CDR2 is SNTAGT. The CDR3 is 18 residues long. The ends lost 0 bases at V and 4 bases at J; junction bases unmatched: 11. CDR3 DNA sequence: TGTGCCAGCAGTGACTCTATCCAACAGGGGGTGTGGGGAAACACCATATATTTT. Translation gives CASSDSIQQGVWGNTIYF.

This chain connects TRBV5-4 to TRBJ2-1; TRBD2 aligns across 7 bases. J gave up 8 bases and V 5 bases, and 4 bases lay outside the gene matches. CDR1 and CDR2 from the germline V gene are SGHNT and YYREEE (reference sequence). The length of the CDR3 is 12 residues. CDR3 loop: CASSPSGDEQFF. CDR3 in DNA: TGTGCCAGCAGTCCTAGCGGAGATGAGCAGTTCTTC. The complete variable domain, with remaining parts taken from reference TRBV5-4 and TRBJ2-1, reads ETGVTQSPTHLIKTRGQQVTLRCSSQSGHNTVSWYQQALGQGPQFIFQYYREEENGRGNFPPRFSGLQFPNYSSELNVNALELDDSALYLCASSPSGDEQFFGPGTRLTVL.

The rearrangement uses TRBV7-9 and TRBJ2-1, with TRBD2 identical over 10 bases. The CDR3 contains 15 residues. Germline-derived CDR1 and CDR2 are SEHNR and FQNEAQ (reference sequence). The V segment lost 1 base and the J segment 6 bases; nucleotides outside the gene matches: 3. The CDR3 region is CASSLGGTSANEQFF. Here the CDR3 DNA reads TGTGCCAGCAGCTTAGGAGGGACTAGCGCCAATGAGCAGTTCTTC.

The chain links TRBV6-5 to TRBJ2-5, with 11 bases fitting TRBD2. From germline, CDR1 is MNHEY and CDR2 SVGAGI. The length of the CDR3 is 16 residues. Germline trimming cut 0 bases from V and 1 base from J; bases unmatched to any gene: 1. The CDR3 reads CASSYSTSGGQETQYF. The CDR3 DNA sequence: TGTGCCAGCAGTTACTCAACTAGCGGGGGCCAAGAGACCCAGTACTTC.

The chain recombines TRBV9 with TRBJ1-2; D may be TRBD1 (6 bases). Germline V CDR1 and CDR2: SGDLS, YYNGEE. The V end was cut by 0 bases, the J end by 4 bases, with 7 bases between. This CDR3 has 13 amino acids. Here the CDR3 reads CASSVEQGYGYTF. The CDR3, as DNA: TGTGCCAGCAGCGTAGAACAGGGCTATGGCTACACCTTC.

The chain has TRBV2 and TRBJ1-4; TRBD1 matches at 10 bases. This CDR3 has 16 amino acids. The ends lost 6 bases at V and 2 bases at J; junction bases unmatched: 6. The V gene's germline CDR1 is SNHLY and CDR2 FYNNEI. In DNA form, the CDR3 reads TGTGCCAGCAGACGGGACAGGGGATTCACTAATGAAAAACTGTTTTTT. This encodes CASRRDRGFTNEKLFF.

The chain carries TRBV13 and TRBJ2-7, with 9 nucleotides matching TRBD1. Germline CDR1 and CDR2: PRHDT and FYEKMQ (reference sequence). The CDR3 has 16 residues. The trim removed 3 bases at V and 1 base at J, leaving 7 bases unmatched. The CDR3 here is CASSLEGTGRSYEQYF. The DNA for the CDR3 is TGTGCCAGCAGCTTGGAGGGGACAGGGAGGTCCTACGAGCAGTACTTC.

The chain links TRBV2 to TRBJ2-3; TRBD2 agrees at 11 bases. Trimming removed 7 bases from V and 5 bases from J; junction bases left unmatched: 11. CDR1 and CDR2 (germline): SNHLY, FYNNEI. The CDR3 is made up of 16 amino acids. CDR3 in amino acids: CASMTGSGGAQDTQYF. Here the CDR3 DNA reads TGTGCCAGCATGACGGGTAGCGGGGGGGCCCAAGATACGCAGTATTTT.

The chain has TRBV7-9 and TRBJ1-2; the D gene is possibly TRBD1 (5 bases). The CDR3 is 15 amino acids. V was pared by 1 base and J by 5 bases, with 14 bases between. Germline V CDR1 and CDR2: SEHNR, FQNEAQ (reference sequence). CDR3 in DNA: TGTGCCAGCAGCTTAGGCGGGGCAGACCATTATGGCTACACCTTC. It translates to CASSLGGADHYGYTF. The whole variable domain, remainder taken from reference TRBV7-9 and TRBJ1-2, is DTGVSQNPRHKITKRGQNVTFRCDPISEHNRLYWYRQTLGQGPEFLTYFQNEAQLEKSRLLSDRFSAERPKGSFSTLEIQRTEQGDSAMYLCASSLGGADHYGYTFGSGTRLTVV.

The V and J genes are TRBV23-1 and TRBJ1-2, with D possibly being TRBD1 (5 bases). TRBV23-1 has ORF status, its function being uncertain. V was pared by 4 bases and J by 6 bases, with 18 bases between. The CDR3 contains 15 residues. DNA for the CDR3: TGCGCCAGCAGTCGCACCAGACAGTCAAGGCATGGCTACACCTTC. As protein: CASSRTRQSRHGYTF.

The chain links TRBV15 to TRBJ2-1, with 12 positions matching TRBD2. Germline V gene sequence: CDR1 LNHNV, CDR2 YYDKDF (reference sequence). V shed 0 bases and J 6 bases; nucleotides not matched to a gene: 6. CDR3 length: 17 residues. CDR3 loop: CATSREASGRGFNEQFF. The DNA for the CDR3 is TGTGCCACCAGCAGAGAGGCTAGCGGGAGGGGGTTCAATGAGCAGTTCTTC.

The gene calls are TRBV5-6 and TRBJ1-2; 10 bases map to TRBD1. This CDR3 spans 17 amino acids. The ends lost 3 bases at V and 3 bases at J; junction bases unmatched: 11. The germline V gene encodes CDR1 SGHDT and CDR2 YYEEEE. CDR3 amino acids: CASSSILGTGVYYGYTF. The CDR3 DNA sequence: TGTGCCAGCAGCTCAATTCTAGGGACAGGGGTCTACTATGGCTACACCTTC.

The chain is built from TRBV7-9 and TRBJ1-2; D not resolved. The length of the CDR3 is 18 residues. The germline gives CDR1 SEHNR, CDR2 FQNEAQ (reference sequence). Trimming took 1 base from V and 0 from J, leaving 18 bases between them. The CDR3 protein is CASSLGHRQTSSNYGYTF. DNA of the CDR3: TGTGCCAGCAGCTTAGGACACCGACAAACCTCCTCTAACTATGGCTACACCTTC. The variable domain in full, with the rest retrieved from reference TRBV7-9 and TRBJ1-2, is DTGVSQNPRHKITKRGQNVTFRCDPISEHNRLYWYRQTLGQGPEFLTYFQNEAQLEKSRLLSDRFSAERPKGSFSTLEIQRTEQGDSAMYLCASSLGHRQTSSNYGYTFGSGTRLTVV.

CDR3 DNA sequence: TGTGCCAGCAGTCCCGGACAGGCTTGGCGTGGCTACACCTTC. Its protein product is CASSPGQAWRGYTF. This rearrangement joins TRBV28 to TRBJ1-2; 7 positions agree with TRBD1. The CDR3 loop spans 14 amino acids. Trimming removed 5 bases from V and 7 bases from J; junction bases left unmatched: 10. Germline V gene sequence: CDR1 MDHEN, CDR2 SYDVKM.

The count of this clone is one. V is TRBV6-6 and J is TRBJ1-4; 7 nucleotides align to TRBD1. CDR1 is MNHNY, CDR2 SVGAGI, per germline (reference sequence). CDR3 size: 17 residues. V shed 5 bases and J 0 bases; nucleotides not matched to a gene: 9. CDR3 sequence reads: CASSPGTASSTNEKLFF. In nucleotides, the CDR3 is TGTGCCAGCAGTCCCGGGACAGCCTCCTCAACTAATGAAAAACTGTTTTTT.

The chain employs TRBV28 and TRBJ2-1; 7 bases align to TRBD2. V dropped 1 base and J dropped 7; count of bases not matched to a gene: 7. The CDR3 loop spans 15 amino acids. Germline CDR1 and CDR2: MDHEN and SYDVKM. As DNA, the CDR3 is TGTGCCAGCAGTTTATTGGCGGGAGTAAAAAATGAGCAGTTCTTC. The encoded protein is CASSLLAGVKNEQFF. The whole variable domain, remainder taken from reference TRBV28 and TRBJ2-1, is DVKVTQSSRYLVKRTGEKVFLECVQDMDHENMFWYRQDPGLGLRLIYFSYDVKMKEKGDIPEGYSVSREKKERFSLILESASTNQTSMYLCASSLLAGVKNEQFFGPGTRLTVL.

The chain has TRBV4-1 and TRBJ2-7; 8 nucleotides line up with TRBD1. Germline V gene lookup returns CDR1 MGHRA and CDR2 YSYEKL. With 3 bases clipped from V and 3 bases from J, the junction kept 4 bases outside the gene matches. The CDR3 consists of 14 residues. The chain's CDR3 is CASSQDRADYEQYF. Written as DNA, the CDR3 is TGCGCCAGCAGCCAGGACAGGGCCGACTACGAGCAGTACTTC.

The J gene is TRBJ2-1, the V gene TRBV29-1, with TRBD2 matching over 10 bases. The CDR3 has 16 amino acids. The V gene end was trimmed by 0 bases and the J gene end by 8 bases; junction bases not matched to a gene: 10. Germline-derived CDR1 and CDR2 are SQVTM and ANQGSEA. The CDR3 protein is CSVEDPQRGGGHEQFF. CDR3 nucleotide sequence: TGCAGCGTTGAAGATCCGCAGCGGGGGGGCGGGCATGAGCAGTTCTTC.

The chain couples TRBV7-8 to TRBJ2-6; 7 nucleotides agree with TRBD1. Germline-derived CDR1 and CDR2 are SGHVS and FQNEAQ. The CDR3 spans 18 residues. Trimming took 0 bases from V and 0 from J; bases not matched to a gene: 5. CDR3 DNA sequence: TGTGCCAGCAGCTTAGCTACAGGGGTCTCCTCTGGGGCCAACGTCCTGACTTTC. The encoded protein is CASSLATGVSSGANVLTF.

The genes are TRBV12-5 and TRBJ2-2, with TRBD1 identical over 8 bases. Germline lookup yields CDR1 LGHNT and CDR2 FRNRAP. The CDR3 covers 15 residues. Germline trimming cut 1 base from V and 4 bases from J; bases unmatched to any gene: 2. CDR3 DNA: TGTGCTAGTGGTTTGGCTACAGGGGGCACCGGGGAGCTGTTTTTT. Translating gives CASGLATGGTGELFF.

V gene TRBV10-3 combines with J gene TRBJ2-3; 10 bases agree with TRBD2. The CDR3 spans 14 residues. With V trimmed by 5 bases and J by 3 bases, 2 bases remained unmatched. Germline V gene lookup returns CDR1 ENHRY and CDR2 SYGVKD. The CDR3 bases are TGTGCCATCAGTACTAGCGGGGATACAGATACGCAGTATTTT. Translation: CAISTSGDTDTQYF.

This chain uses TRBV27 with TRBJ1-1; 9 nucleotides align to TRBD1. Germline-derived CDR1 and CDR2 are MNHEY and SMNVEV (reference sequence). This CDR3 comprises 12 residues. Trimming took 5 bases from V and 12 from J; bases not matched to a gene: 7. CDR3 coding DNA: TGTGCCAGCAGTAGCCGGGACAGGGAGACTTTCTTT. It is translated as CASSSRDRETFF.

The V call is TRBV29-1, the J call TRBJ2-7, with TRBD2 matching 11 bases. Looked up from germline, CDR1 is SQVTM and CDR2 is ANQGSEA. The CDR3 has 14 amino acids. After removal of 4 bases from V and 6 bases from J, the junction contained 8 bases not matched to a gene. Here the CDR3 reads CSVGPTSGGREQYF. For the CDR3, the DNA is TGCAGCGTTGGCCCAACTAGCGGGGGACGCGAGCAGTACTTC.

This clone was picked up one time. The rearrangement uses TRBV27 and TRBJ1-6; TRBD1 matches 8 bases. The CDR3 has 16 residues. J lost 5 bases, V lost 5 bases, and 8 bases had no gene match. From germline, CDR1 is MNHEY and CDR2 SMNVEV (reference sequence). DNA of the CDR3: TGTGCCAGCAGTCCCTCTTACAGGGGGAATAATTCACCCCTCCACTTT. Translating it yields CASSPSYRGNNSPLHF.

V gene TRBV19 combines with J gene TRBJ2-3; D is perhaps TRBD1 (5 bases). Trimming removed 4 bases from V and 7 bases from J, with 15 bases in between. Germline assignment: CDR1 LNHDA and CDR2 SQIVND (reference sequence). CDR3 size: 14 residues. CDR3 DNA: TGTGCCAGTAGTACAACAGCCGCAGGGAATACGCAGTATTTT. This sequence encodes CASSTTAAGNTQYF. The full variable domain, completed using reference TRBV19 and TRBJ2-3, is DGGITQSPKYLFRKEGQNVTLSCEQNLNHDAMYWYRQDPGQGLRLIYYSQIVNDFQKGDIAEGYSVSREKKESFPLTVTSAQKNPTAFYLCASSTTAAGNTQYFGPGTRLTVL.

The DNA for the CDR3 is TGTGCCAGCAGTGAATATCCGGGACAGGTAGCCTCACCCCTCCACTTT. Its translation: CASSEYPGQVASPLHF. The genes are TRBV25-1 and TRBJ1-6, with 8 bases lining up with TRBD1. Germline CDR1 and CDR2: MGHDK and SYGVNS. V trimming: 0 bases; J trimming: 10 bases; junction bases outside the gene matches: 8. This CDR3 is 16 amino acids long. Full variable domain (rest looked up from reference TRBV25-1 and TRBJ1-6): EADIYQTPRYLVIGTGKKITLECSQTMGHDKMYWYQQDPGMELHLIHYSYGVNSTEKGDLSSESTVSRIRTEHFPLTLESARPSHTSQYLCASSEYPGQVASPLHFGNGTRLTVT.

V is TRBV19 and J is TRBJ1-4; 9 nucleotides match TRBD1. Germline V gene data show CDR1 as LNHDA and CDR2 as SQIVND (reference sequence). The CDR3 is made up of 13 amino acids. V dropped 9 bases and J dropped 10; count of bases not matched to a gene: 9. The CDR3 DNA sequence: TGTGCCAGCAACCCCGGGACAGGGAGAAAACTGTTTTTT. Protein product: CASNPGTGRKLFF.

J is TRBJ1-1 and V is TRBV7-2; tentative D call: TRBD1 (6 bases). V lost 5 bases and J 1 base, leaving 8 bases between the germline ends. Germline CDR1 SGHTA, CDR2 FQGNSA. This CDR3 is built from 13 residues. The CDR3 protein is CASSRGANTEAFF. The CDR3 region has the DNA TGTGCCAGCAGCCGGGGGGCGAACACTGAAGCTTTCTTT.

This chain uses TRBV27 with TRBJ2-2, with TRBD1 as a possible D gene (6 bases). This CDR3 is 15 amino acids long. Germline CDR1 and CDR2: MNHEY and SMNVEV (reference sequence). Deletions cut 1 base from V and 4 bases from J, with 10 bases between. CDR3 region: CASSLWQGPTGELFF. CDR3 nucleotide sequence: TGTGCCAGCAGTTTATGGCAGGGGCCCACCGGGGAGCTGTTTTTT.

This clone appeared a single time. The V gene is TRBV7-2, the J gene TRBJ1-3; 8 positions agree with TRBD1. The CDR3 covers 17 residues. The germline V gene has CDR1 SGHTA and CDR2 FQGNSA. After removal of 3 bases from V and 0 bases from J, the junction contained 7 bases not matched to a gene. The CDR3 spells CASSFLGQDSSGNTIYF. In DNA form, the CDR3 reads TGTGCCAGCAGCTTTCTGGGACAGGATTCCTCTGGAAACACCATATATTTT.